A single sample is the source of the 27 T cell receptor beta chains below, sequenced in a study of cytomegalovirus exposure and HLA in healthy donors. The PCR used 60 Vbeta and 13 Jbeta primers. Profiled with immunoSEQ multiplex PCR; TCRdb holds only in-frame clones, not every one. Among 150,000 to 200,000 clones, around 90% were seen once, and the ten largest hold more than 1%. Sequencing input: PBMCs. The receptors were gathered from a boy between 2 and 15 years old in good health and CMV-seronegative.

The chain carries TRBV27 and TRBJ1-2; 11 nucleotides line up with TRBD1. The CDR3 sequence is 15 residues long. The germline V gene has CDR1 MNHEY and CDR2 SMNVEV (reference sequence). Trimming took 6 bases from V and 11 from J; bases not matched to a gene: 14. As DNA, the CDR3 is TGTGCCAGCAGCCAAACAACTTCGGACAGGGGGCTGTACACCTTC. Translated, it gives CASSQTTSDRGLYTF.

V gene TRBV11-2 combines with J gene TRBJ2-7; 9 nucleotides match TRBD2. The V gene end was trimmed by 5 bases and the J gene end by 9 bases; junction bases not matched to a gene: 14. The CDR3 length is 15 residues. The germline V gene has CDR1 SGHAT and CDR2 FQNNGV. CDR3 in DNA: TGTGCCAGCAGCCAAATAGCGGGAGCTTACCACGGGCAGTACTTC. It specifies CASSQIAGAYHGQYF.

In this sample, this clone turned up once. This CDR3 is CASSLETRVRGYTF. The CDR3 DNA reads TGTGCCAGCAGCTTGGAAACCAGGGTTAGAGGCTACACCTTC. The chain recombines TRBV5-6 with TRBJ1-2, with D possibly TRBD1 on 5 matching bases. Germline V gene data show CDR1 as SGHDT and CDR2 as YYEEEE. This CDR3 comprises 14 residues. V gave up 0 bases and J gave up 8 bases, with 14 bases separating them.

J is TRBJ1-2 and V is TRBV10-3; D is undetermined. Germline assignment: CDR1 ENHRY and CDR2 SYGVKD. The CDR3 is 11 amino acids. Trimming stripped 3 bases from V and 8 bases from J, with 7 bases between. The CDR3 is CAISDPGGYTF. CDR3 bases: TGTGCCATCAGTGATCCGGGGGGCTACACCTTC.

The chain combines TRBV30 with TRBJ1-6, with D unclear. This CDR3 comprises 15 residues. Germline assignment: CDR1 GTSNPN and CDR2 SVGIG (reference sequence). V lost 1 base to trimming and J lost 4 bases, with 11 bases between them. The DNA of the CDR3 is TGTGCCTGGAGTGCCGAGGGATCGTATAATTCACCCCTCCACTTT. Protein: CAWSAEGSYNSPLHF.

A note on this clone: In the same sample, other DNA sequences code for this CDR3. The J gene is TRBJ2-5, the V gene TRBV5-1; 9 positions agree with TRBD1. J was trimmed by 3 bases and V by 0 bases; bases with no gene match: 0. The CDR3 totals 14 residues. The V gene's germline CDR1 is SGHRS and CDR2 YFSETQ. In DNA, the CDR3 is TGCGCCAGCAGCTTGGGGACAGGGGAAGAGACCCAGTACTTC. Translation gives CASSLGTGEETQYF.

This clone has only one observation. The chain employs TRBV2 and TRBJ2-3; D is unclear. CDR3 length: 12 amino acids. The V gene's germline CDR1 is SNHLY and CDR2 FYNNEI. Deletions cut 6 bases from V and 2 bases from J, with 6 bases between. CDR3 region: CASRPYTDTQYF. The CDR3 coding sequence is TGTGCCAGCAGACCCTACACAGATACGCAGTATTTT.

The gene calls are TRBV2 and TRBJ2-2; no reliable D call. Trimming removed 5 bases from V and 0 bases from J, with 7 bases in between. This CDR3 region has 14 residues. Per the germline V gene, CDR1 is SNHLY and CDR2 is FYNNEI. In DNA, the CDR3 is TGTGCCAGCAGTTCCACAGCGAACACCGGGGAGCTGTTTTTT. Translated, it gives CASSSTANTGELFF. Supplemented by reference TRBV2 and TRBJ2-2, the full variable domain reads EPEVTQTPSHQVTQMGQEVILRCVPISNHLYFYWYRQILGQKVEFLVSFYNNEISEKSEIFDDQFSVERPDGSNFTLKIRSTKLEDSAMYFCASSSTANTGELFFGEGSRLTVL.

The rearrangement links TRBV2 to TRBJ1-1; 9 positions match TRBD1. V shed 1 base and J 4 bases; nucleotides not matched to a gene: 1. The length of the CDR3 is 14 residues. Germline CDR1 and CDR2: SNHLY and FYNNEI. For the CDR3, the DNA is TGTGCCAGCAGTGAAGAGACAGGGGGCACTGAAGCTTTCTTT. This gives the protein CASSEETGGTEAFF.

The chain has TRBV5-1 and TRBJ2-7; possibly TRBD1 for D (5 bases). From germline, CDR1 is SGHRS and CDR2 YFSETQ. Trimming pared 0 bases from V and 3 bases from J, leaving 16 bases between. This CDR3 comprises 16 residues. The CDR3 sequence is CASSLVAGQGGYEQYF. CDR3 DNA sequence: TGCGCCAGCAGCTTGGTCGCTGGGCAGGGCGGCTACGAGCAGTACTTC. The whole variable domain, filled in from reference TRBV5-1 and TRBJ2-7, reads KAGVTQTPRYLIKTRGQQVTLSCSPISGHRSVSWYQQTPGQGLQFLFEYFSETQRNKGNFPGRFSGRQFSNSRSEMNVSTLELGDSALYLCASSLVAGQGGYEQYFGPGTRLTVT.

The chain uses TRBV2 and TRBJ1-5; weak D call: TRBD1 (6 bases). The CDR3 covers 14 residues. V lost 6 bases, J lost 3 bases, and 12 bases lay in between. Germline V lookup: CDR1 SNHLY, CDR2 FYNNEI. The CDR3 nucleotides read TGTGCCAGCAGGGACGGACAGTTCAATCAGCCCCAGCATTTT. Protein: CASRDGQFNQPQHF. Full variable domain (remainder filled in from reference TRBV2 and TRBJ1-5): EPEVTQTPSHQVTQMGQEVILRCVPISNHLYFYWYRQILGQKVEFLVSFYNNEISEKSEIFDDQFSVERPDGSNFTLKIRSTKLEDSAMYFCASRDGQFNQPQHFGDGTRLSIL.

The J gene is TRBJ2-1, the V gene TRBV27; D ambiguous. V lost 8 bases and J lost 3, with 11 bases in between. Looked up from germline, CDR1 is MNHEY and CDR2 is SMNVEV (reference sequence). This CDR3 has 13 amino acids. In DNA, the CDR3 is TGTGCCAGCTGGTCGAGTCTCTACAATGAGCAGTTCTTC. It codes for CASWSSLYNEQFF.

CDR3 DNA: TGTGCCAGCAGCTTATTAGTTCGAACCAAAGCTTTCTTT. It translates to CASSLLVRTKAFF. The J gene is TRBJ1-1, the V gene TRBV11-2, with D unresolved. The V gene's germline CDR1 is SGHAT and CDR2 FQNNGV. Deletions cut 2 bases from V and 9 bases from J, with 13 bases between. The CDR3 loop spans 13 amino acids.

With respect to this clone: A junction end diverges from the germline sequence, so it may reflect a read error. Other DNA sequences from this sample encode an identical CDR3 as well. V gene TRBV30 combines with J gene TRBJ1-6, with 7 bases fitting TRBD1. Germline V gives CDR1 GTSNPN, CDR2 SVGIG (reference sequence). This CDR3 is 18 amino acids long. The CDR3 nucleotides read TGTGCCTGGAGTGTATACACCTTCGACAGGGCCGATAATTCGCCCCTCCACTTT. Its protein product is CAWSVYTFDRADNSPLHF.

This chain uses TRBV7-8 with TRBJ2-3; TRBD2 aligns across 9 bases. Trimming removed 2 bases from V and 15 bases from J; junction bases left unmatched: 6. This CDR3 contains 12 residues. CDR1 and CDR2 from the germline V gene are SGHVS and FQNEAQ. CDR3 in amino acids: CASSLTAGGRYF. The CDR3 nucleotides read TGTGCCAGCAGCTTAACGGCGGGGGGGCGCTATTTT.

The gene calls are TRBV5-1 and TRBJ2-7; TRBD2 might be the D (5 bases). Germline lookup yields CDR1 SGHRS and CDR2 YFSETQ. This CDR3 region has 14 residues. The ends were cut back, 4 bases at V and 6 bases at J, with 17 bases in the middle. DNA for the CDR3: TGCGCCAGCAGCACGACCGGGATTCTGTCCGAGCAGTACTTC. This gives the protein CASSTTGILSEQYF.

This clone was counted a single time. CDR3 protein: CASSGLAGGPQIQYF. For the CDR3, the DNA is TGTGCCAGCAGCGGCCTAGCGGGAGGGCCTCAGATTCAGTACTTC. The V and J genes are TRBV9 and TRBJ2-4; TRBD2 matches 12 bases. Germline V CDR1 and CDR2: SGDLS, YYNGEE. The V segment lost 3 bases and the J segment 10 bases; nucleotides outside the gene matches: 8. CDR3 length: 15 residues. Full variable domain (remainder filled in from reference TRBV9 and TRBJ2-4): DSGVTQTPKHLITATGQRVTLRCSPRSGDLSVYWYQQSLDQGLQFLIQYYNGEERAKGNILERFSAQQFPDLHSELNLSSLELGDSALYFCASSGLAGGPQIQYFGAGTRLSVL.

The chain joins TRBV9 to TRBJ1-3; 7 bases map to TRBD1. The CDR3 contains 17 residues. V shed 4 bases, J shed 0 bases, and the junction held 10 bases outside the gene matches. Germline V lookup: CDR1 SGDLS, CDR2 YYNGEE. The DNA for the CDR3 is TGTGCCAGCAGCCCAGAGGGGGCCCGGTTCTCTGGAAACACCATATATTTT. It is translated as CASSPEGARFSGNTIYF.

The chain combines TRBV27 with TRBJ1-2; perhaps TRBD1 as D (5 bases). This CDR3 is built from 16 residues. CDR1 MNHEY and CDR2 SMNVEV come from the germline V gene (reference sequence). The V end was cut by 5 bases, the J end by 2 bases, with 18 bases between. The CDR3 nucleotides are TGTGCCAGCAGTCAATTTGGAGGGGACGGAAACTATGGCTACACCTTC. Protein product: CASSQFGGDGNYGYTF.

In its sample, this clone was seen once. This chain uses TRBV28 with TRBJ2-5; D uncertain. The CDR3 is 14 residues long. The V gene lost 6 bases and the J gene lost 3 bases, with 14 bases spanning the gap. CDR1 is MDHEN and CDR2 is SYDVKM in the germline V gene. CDR3 protein: CASSPFLRKETQYF. CDR3 coding DNA: TGTGCCAGCAGCCCTTTTTTGAGGAAAGAGACCCAGTACTTC.

The chain joins TRBV7-6 to TRBJ2-3, with 14 positions matching TRBD2. Germline V gene sequence: CDR1 SGHVS, CDR2 FNYEAQ. V was pared by 3 bases and J by 8 bases, with 7 bases of the junction left unmatched. This CDR3 is 16 amino acids long. The CDR3 protein is CASSLGGTSGSGTQYF. CDR3 bases: TGTGCCAGCAGCTTGGGGGGGACTAGCGGGAGTGGTACGCAGTATTTT.

To note about this clone: Since the CDR3 does not end with the conserved phenylalanine or tryptophan, this likely comes from a read error. The J gene is TRBJ1-5, the V gene TRBV2; 10 nucleotides agree with TRBD1. This CDR3 is 16 amino acids long. V was clipped by 5 bases and J by 2 bases; unmatched bases: 6. Germline CDR1 reads SNHLY; CDR2 reads FYNNEI. CDR3 in amino acids: CASSRDRGSRNQPQHL. CDR3 nucleotide sequence: TGTGCCAGCAGTAGGGACAGGGGAAGTCGCAATCAGCCCCAGCATTTG.

V and J are TRBV20-1 and TRBJ1-1; TRBD1 aligns across 7 bases. Germline V gene sequence: CDR1 DFQATT, CDR2 SNEGSKA (reference sequence). This CDR3 has 11 residues. V lost 7 bases, J lost 7 bases, and 6 bases stayed unmatched. The CDR3 DNA reads TGCAGTGTCCGAGGACAGGTTGAAGCTTTCTTT. Its translation: CSVRGQVEAFF.

The V gene is TRBV6-5, the J gene TRBJ2-1, with D maybe TRBD2 (6 bases). Trimming pared 6 bases from V and 3 bases from J, leaving 15 bases between. The V gene's germline CDR1 is MNHEY and CDR2 SVGAGI. This CDR3 has 15 residues. The CDR3 region has the DNA TGTGCCAGCAGGCAAGGACTATTACGCTACAATGAGCAGTTCTTC. The encoded protein is CASRQGLLRYNEQFF.

The CDR3 protein is CSAPKPGGQFF. The CDR3 DNA is TGCAGTGCTCCAAAGCCAGGGGGGCAGTTCTTC. This chain uses TRBV20-1 with TRBJ2-1; 7 bases agree with TRBD1. Germline CDR1 and CDR2: DFQATT and SNEGSKA (reference sequence). The trim removed 5 bases at V and 12 bases at J, leaving 7 bases unmatched. The CDR3 is 11 amino acids.

This clone occurred once. The CDR3 protein is CASRPRGGYSNQPQHF. In nucleotides, the CDR3 is TGTGCAAGTCGCCCTAGGGGGGGATATAGCAATCAGCCCCAGCATTTT. The rearrangement joins TRBV12-2 to TRBJ1-5. TRBV12-2 is recorded as a pseudogene. There are 16 residues in the CDR3.

J is TRBJ2-1 and V is TRBV9; 11 bases align to TRBD2. The CDR3 is made up of 17 amino acids. Germline CDR1 and CDR2: SGDLS and YYNGEE. Trimming removed 4 bases from V and 4 bases from J; junction bases left unmatched: 10. CDR3 DNA sequence: TGTGCCAGCAGCCCTACTAGCGGGGGCCTAAGGTACAATGAGCAGTTCTTC. Its protein product is CASSPTSGGLRYNEQFF.